A selection of T cell receptor beta chains follows, all from one sample in a study of shared clonotypes between healthy human individuals. Libraries were prepared by immunoSEQ multiplex PCR; TCRdb keeps only in-frame clonotypes and omits some of them. Of over a million clones listed, 75% are singletons. Input material: memory CD4+ T cells sorted from blood. These receptor sequences come from a man younger than 30 in good health. CDR3s include the opening cysteine and the closing phenylalanine or tryptophan. The D gene is left open where the match is weak. A clone size is listed for some rows: how often the clone was seen (once, few, many), or a class if it is expanded.

>NA|TRBV11-2|NA|TRBJ1-2
TGTGCCAGCAGCTTAAGCGGGGGTAACTATGGCTACACCTTC
CASSLSGGNYGYTF
>NA|TRBV29-1|NA|TRBJ2-2
TGCAGCGTCAGCTTGGATGGGGCGGACCGGGAGCTGTTTTTT
CSVSLDGADRELFF
>NA|TRBV15|NA|TRBJ1-6
TGTGCCACCAGCAGAGAATGGATGGTAGAACCCCTCCACTTT
CATSREWMVEPLHF
>NA|TRBV11-3|NA|TRBJ2-7
TGTGCCAGCAGCATCCCGGGCCCCCGCACCTGGGAGCAGTACTTC
CASSIPGPRTWEQYF
>NA|TRBV11-2|NA|TRBJ1-6
TGTGCCAGCAGGTCCAGGGACCCCTGGAGCTCCTATAATTCACCCCTCCACTTT
CASRSRDPWSSYNSPLHF
>once|TRBV28|NA|TRBJ2-2
TGTGCCAGCAGGAAAGACCAGGGGTCGATCACCGGGGAGCTGTTTTTT
CASRKDQGSITGELFF
>NA|TRBV2|TRBD1|TRBJ1-2
TGTGCCAGCAGTGGATCAGGGGGAGGGGCATTGGGCTACACCTTC
CASSGSGGGALGYTF
>NA|TRBV5-1|NA|TRBJ1-4
TGCGCCAGCAGCCCACAGGGTGGGACTAATGAAAAACTGTTTTTT
CASSPQGGTNEKLFF
>NA|TRBV27|TRBD2|TRBJ2-7
TGTGCCAGCAGCGGACTAGCGGCGGGCTCCCACGAGCAGTACTTC
CASSGLAAGSHEQYF
>NA|TRBV29-1|NA|TRBJ1-3
TGCAGCGTTACGACAAGCTCTGGAAACACCATATATTTT
CSVTTSSGNTIYF
>NA|TRBV27|NA|TRBJ1-5
TGTGCCAGCAGTCCCGGACGAGTAGCTCAGCCCCAGCATTTT
CASSPGRVAQPQHF
>NA|TRBV7-9|NA|TRBJ2-5
TGTGCCGGAGCTTTCCGTTCCCCGTCCCGGAAGGAGACCCAGTACTTC
CAGAFRSPSRKETQYF
>NA|TRBV19|NA|TRBJ2-6
TGTGCCGACCGGGGTTTCATCTCTGGGGCCAACGTCCTGACTTTC
CADRGFISGANVLTF
>many|TRBV5-1|NA|TRBJ2-7
TGCGCCAGCAGCTTGGGGGGGAAGCCTCACGAGCAGTACTTC
CASSLGGKPHEQYF
>NA|TRBV5-4|NA|TRBJ1-1
TGTGCCAGCAGCTCGACAGCGTTCGCTGAAGCTTTCTTT
CASSSTAFAEAFF
>NA|TRBV5-1|NA|TRBJ2-7
TGCGCCAGCAGCGCCGGACAGAAGCTCGAGCAGTACTTC
CASSAGQKLEQYF
>NA|TRBV7-9|NA|TRBJ1-2
TGTGCCAGCAGCTTAGGAGGAGACCGCACTAACTATGGCTACACCTTC
CASSLGGDRTNYGYTF
>NA|TRBV14|TRBD2|TRBJ2-4
TGTGCCAGCAGCCAAGATTTGCGGGGGGCCAAAAACATTCAGTACTTC
CASSQDLRGAKNIQYF
>NA|TRBV5-6|NA|TRBJ2-2
TGTGCCAGCAGCTTGTTGGGCACCGGGGAGCTGTTTTTT
CASSLLGTGELFF
>NA|TRBV25-1|NA|TRBJ1-3
TGTGCCAGCAGTCCTCCGTCCGAAAACACCATATATTTT
CASSPPSENTIYF
>NA|TRBV5-1|NA|TRBJ1-1
TGCGCCAGCAGCCCGGGGGTAGGGGGCACTGAAGCTTTCTTT
CASSPGVGGTEAFF
>NA|TRBV7-9|NA|TRBJ2-1
TGTGCCAGCAGTCCTTCCCGGCTCTCAGACAATGAGCAGTTCTTC
CASSPSRLSDNEQFF
>NA|TRBV7-9|TRBD2|TRBJ2-2
TGTGCCAGCAGCATGACTAGCGGGGGGGCGCACACCGGGGAGCTGTTTTTT
CASSMTSGGAHTGELFF
>NA|TRBV7-3|TRBD2|TRBJ2-1
TGTGCCAGCAGCTTACAGCAGGCTAGCGGGAGCAATGAGCAGTTCTTC
CASSLQQASGSNEQFF
>NA|TRBV29-1|TRBD2|TRBJ2-3
TGCAGCGTTGTGCTAGCGGGAGGGCAGACAGATACGCAGTATTTT
CSVVLAGGQTDTQYF
>NA|TRBV6-6|TRBD2|TRBJ2-5
TGTGCCAGCAGTTTGACTAGCGGGGGGGCCGAGACCCAGTACTTC
CASSLTSGGAETQYF
>NA|TRBV10-3|TRBD2|TRBJ2-2
TGTGCCATCTCCCAAGCGGGGTTCACCGGGGAGCTGTTTTTT
CAISQAGFTGELFF
>NA|TRBV7-6|NA|TRBJ1-6
TGTGCCAGCAGCTTAATAGGGAATAATTCACCCCTCCACTTT
CASSLIGNNSPLHF
>once|TRBV2|NA|TRBJ2-2
TGTGCCAGCACCCTGGAGAACACCGGGGAGCTGTTTTTT
CASTLENTGELFF
>NA|TRBV5-1|TRBD2|TRBJ2-1
TGCGCCAGCAGCGAGACTAGCGGGAGTAACAATGAGCAGTTCTTC
CASSETSGSNNEQFF
>NA|TRBV6-6|TRBD1|TRBJ2-7
TGTGCCAGCAGTCTCCGCGCCCGGACAGGGGACTACGAGCAGTACTTC
CASSLRARTGDYEQYF
>NA|TRBV4-3|TRBD2|TRBJ2-7
TGCGCCAGCACATTTTTACAATTACTAGCGGGCCTCAGCTCCTACGAGCAGTACTTC
CASTFLQLLAGLSSYEQYF
>NA|TRBV2|TRBD1|TRBJ1-5
TGTGCCAGCAGCCGGGACAGTCATAGCAATCAGCCCCAGCATTTT
CASSRDSHSNQPQHF
>few|TRBV10-3|TRBD1|TRBJ1-1
TGTGCCATCAGGGATGCGGGACAGGGGGCGAACACTGAAGCTTTCTTT
CAIRDAGQGANTEAFF
>NA|TRBV28|NA|TRBJ1-6
TGTGCCAGCAGTTTGGAGCGGTCACCCCTCCACTTT
CASSLERSPLHF
>NA|TRBV19|NA|TRBJ2-4
TGTGCCAGTTCTGAGCGCGGGGCTGGGAAAAACATTCAGTACTTC
CASSERGAGKNIQYF
>NA|TRBV7-9|NA|TRBJ2-7
TGTGCCAGCAGCTTGCTCGGTTCCTCCTACGAGCAGTACTTC
CASSLLGSSYEQYF
>few|TRBV14|NA|TRBJ1-2
TGTGCCAGCAGCCAAGAGATCGACCTTGCCTATGGCTACACCTTC
CASSQEIDLAYGYTF
>NA|TRBV19|NA|TRBJ1-1
TGTGCCAGTAGTGCAGTATGGGGCACTGAAGCTTTCTTT
CASSAVWGTEAFF
>NA|TRBV28|TRBD1|TRBJ2-5
TGTGCCAGCAGTTCCTCGGGACAGCCTCAAGAGACCCAGTACTTC
CASSSSGQPQETQYF